This TCR beta chain came from a study of tumor-infiltrating lymphocytes in primary liver carcinoma. In the study overall: Yields of productive TCRbeta reads ranged from roughly 3.65 to 7.13 million per sample and were similar across tissue types. Notes on the study in general: Tumors carried a top-250-clone fraction significantly exceeding that of blood (p = 0.039).

The source material, roughly 20-31 mg of unsorted bulk tissue, was used to co-extract RNA and DNA. To note about this clonotype: Its specificity is not known. At one of its ends the junction is not consistent with the germline gene, which may arise from a read error.

Constant-region priming of about 500 ng total RNA yielded TCR beta cDNA. Three nested multiplex PCR rounds, a slightly modified ARM-PCR, produced the libraries for TCR beta. Rounds one and two of PCR, each of approximately 11 cycles, were primed with TRBV1-TRBV30 forward primers and a C-beta reverse primer. TCRdb recomputed calls from the multiplex PCR reads with MiXCR, one row per CDR3 protein. Seen here are approximately 64,000 distinct CDR3 sequences, about 71% observed once, and the top ten hold approximately 37%. There are 18 residues in the CDR3. Looked up from germline, CDR1 is SEHNR and CDR2 is FQNEAQ (reference sequence).

The chain recombines TRBV7-9 with TRBJ2-7, with D possibly being TRBD1 (6 bases). This clonotype was obtained from a man aged 40-50 years with primary liver carcinoma and hepatitis B virus infection. Sample: liver tumor tissue from sampling region 4. Subset in this sample: tumor region T4, right-lateral pole. In DNA form, the CDR3 reads TGTACCAGCAGCTTATATGGCCGACGGGACACGGAAACCTACAAGCAGTACTTC. This sequence encodes CTSSLYGRRDTETYKQYF.